The clone carrying this T cell receptor (beta chain) came up a few times. PCR was performed a second time for roughly 7 to 12 cycles using a sample-barcoded 5' primer and a J-beta primer mix. In TCRdb, the 5' RACE reads were re-called with MiXCR into one record per CDR3 protein. The table records roughly 1,500,000 distinct CDR3 sequences, roughly 32% of them present only once. The sample originates from a study of blood T cells in healthy people across ages. Germline CDR1 is SEHNR and CDR2 is FQNEAQ (reference sequence). Trimming pared 3 bases from V and 6 bases from J, leaving 9 bases between. CDR3 size: 13 residues.

The chain links TRBV7-9 to TRBJ2-1, with D tentatively TRBD1 (6 bases). Source material: blood. This clonotype was sampled from a woman in her 30s in good health. This CDR3 is CASSFDRTNEQFF. The CDR3, as DNA: TGTGCCAGCAGCTTCGACAGGACCAATGAGCAGTTCTTC.